These 30 T cell receptor beta chains were sequenced from one sample in a study of cytomegalovirus exposure and HLA in healthy donors. Profiling relied on immunoSEQ multiplex PCR, and the TCRdb table lists in-frame clones only, not all of them. The table has 110,000 to 150,000 clones, about nine tenths seen once. The sample taken for sequencing was PBMCs. The source of these receptors is a man in his late teens or twenties in good health and CMV-seronegative.

V usage is TRBV5-1 and J usage is TRBJ2-5; 7 positions match TRBD2. The CDR3 is 12 amino acids. V lost 5 bases to trimming and J lost 5 bases; unmatched junction nucleotides: 3. CDR1 is SGHRS and CDR2 is YFSETQ in the germline V gene. CDR3 bases: TGCGCCAGCAGATCCGGGGGGGAGACCCAGTACTTC. This translates into CASRSGGETQYF.

V is TRBV4-3 and J is TRBJ1-1, with 9 bases that match TRBD1. This CDR3 spans 18 amino acids. Trimming took 0 bases from V and 1 from J; bases not matched to a gene: 9. Germline V gene data show CDR1 as LGHNA and CDR2 as YSLEER. CDR3 sequence reads: CASSQDIIPGQGNTEAFF. The CDR3 DNA reads as TGCGCCAGCAGCCAAGACATTATCCCGGGACAGGGGAACACTGAAGCTTTCTTT.

The chain recombines TRBV7-2 with TRBJ1-5; D gene ambiguous. CDR3 length: 13 amino acids. In germline, CDR1 is SGHTA, CDR2 FQGNSA. Trimming stripped 6 bases from V and 6 bases from J, with 12 bases between. The CDR3: CASSPPGGQPQHF. The CDR3 nucleotides are TGTGCCAGCAGTCCCCCAGGTGGTCAGCCCCAGCATTTT.

This clone was counted a few times. The chain recombines TRBV6-5 with TRBJ1-6, with D maybe TRBD1 (5 bases). Germline-derived CDR1 and CDR2 are MNHEY and SVGAGI. The CDR3 consists of 16 residues. Trimming removed 0 bases at V and 8 bases at J, with 14 bases between. CDR3 coding DNA: TGTGCCAGCAGTTACTCGAATACAGGAACCGATTCACCCCTCCACTTT. Residues: CASSYSNTGTDSPLHF.

V usage is TRBV19 and J usage is TRBJ1-2; no clear D. Germline CDR1 and CDR2: LNHDA and SQIVND (reference sequence). The CDR3 runs to 16 residues. V gave up 5 bases and J gave up 2 bases, with 18 bases separating them. The DNA for the CDR3 is TGTGCCAGTAGTGACGGTCTCCTGAGGGTAAACTATGGCTACACCTTC. Translating it yields CASSDGLLRVNYGYTF.

V gene TRBV7-2 combines with J gene TRBJ2-7, with 7 nucleotides matching TRBD2. CDR3 length equals 14 residues. Germline assignment: CDR1 SGHTA and CDR2 FQGNSA. V was clipped by 5 bases and J by 2 bases; unmatched bases: 6. This CDR3 reads CASSPQGGAYEQYV. CDR3 bases: TGTGCCAGCAGCCCCCAGGGAGGGGCCTACGAGCAGTACGTC.

This chain uses TRBV28 with TRBJ1-2, with D perhaps matching TRBD1 (6 bases). CDR1 MDHEN and CDR2 SYDVKM come from the germline V gene. The CDR3 totals 13 residues. The germline V and J ends were trimmed by 9 bases and 2 bases, with 13 bases remaining between them. CDR3 protein: CASVSDRNYGYTF. Here the CDR3 DNA reads TGTGCCAGTGTCTCTGACAGGAACTATGGCTACACCTTC.

This chain connects TRBV7-9 to TRBJ1-2; 8 bases are a match to TRBD1. V was pared by 5 bases and J by 7 bases, with 6 bases of the junction left unmatched. Germline loops: CDR1 SEHNR, CDR2 FQNEAQ (reference sequence). This CDR3 spans 13 amino acids. CDR3 coding DNA: TGTGCCAGCAGCCCACAGGGGGTGGGTGGCTACACCTTC. Translation gives CASSPQGVGGYTF. Full variable domain (outside the CDR3, taken from reference TRBV7-9 and TRBJ1-2): DTGVSQNPRHKITKRGQNVTFRCDPISEHNRLYWYRQTLGQGPEFLTYFQNEAQLEKSRLLSDRFSAERPKGSFSTLEIQRTEQGDSAMYLCASSPQGVGGYTFGSGTRLTVV.

The chain is built from TRBV6-5 and TRBJ2-1; D is possibly TRBD2 (6 bases). The CDR3 spans 13 residues. CDR1 and CDR2 from the germline V gene are MNHEY and SVGAGI. Trimming took off 2 bases at V and 7 bases at J, with 9 bases between the two ends. The CDR3 region is CASSYGTQNEQFF. As DNA, the CDR3 is TGTGCCAGCAGTTACGGGACTCAGAATGAGCAGTTCTTC.

The chain carries TRBV10-2 and TRBJ2-1; 8 nucleotides agree with TRBD1. Germline V gene data show CDR1 as WSHSY and CDR2 as SAAADI. The V and J ends lost 6 bases and 0 bases, in that order; junction bases with no gene match: 7. There are 16 residues in the CDR3. The DNA for the CDR3 is TGCGCCAGCAGACCCAGGGGGCAAAGCTCCTACAATGAGCAGTTCTTC. It encodes CASRPRGQSSYNEQFF.

This rearrangement joins TRBV18 to TRBJ2-7; 8 bases are shared with TRBD2. Germline loops: CDR1 KGHSH, CDR2 LQKENI. The CDR3 is made up of 14 amino acids. J lost 4 bases, V lost 4 bases, and 6 bases had no gene match. This CDR3 is CASSLASGGYEQYV. For the CDR3, the DNA is TGTGCCAGCTCACTAGCATCGGGGGGGTACGAGCAGTACGTC.

V usage is TRBV10-3 and J usage is TRBJ2-7; tentative D call: TRBD1 (5 bases). V gave up 4 bases and J gave up 5 bases, with 9 bases separating them. Germline-derived CDR1 and CDR2 are ENHRY and SYGVKD. This CDR3 spans 12 amino acids. CDR3 sequence (DNA): TGTGCCATCAGTGCAACAGGAGACGAGCAGTACGTC. Amino acids: CAISATGDEQYV.

This sequence joins TRBV9 and TRBJ2-1; 9 bases line up with TRBD2. CDR1 is SGDLS, CDR2 YYNGEE, per germline. V lost 2 bases to trimming and J lost 5 bases; unmatched junction nucleotides: 11. This CDR3 is 17 amino acids long. The DNA of the CDR3 is TGTGCCAGCAGCGTTCGGCCGACTAGCGGCTCACACAATGAGCAGTTCTTC. Amino acid sequence: CASSVRPTSGSHNEQFF.

V usage is TRBV11-3 and J usage is TRBJ2-2, with TRBD2 as a possible D gene (6 bases). Looked up from germline, CDR1 is SGHNT and CDR2 is YENEEA. This CDR3 spans 14 amino acids. V was trimmed by 7 bases and J by 5 bases, leaving 14 bases between them. The CDR3 DNA is TGTGCCAGCAACCGCTGGGGGGAGACCGGGGAGCTGTTTTTT. This sequence encodes CASNRWGETGELFF.

A note on this clone: A junction end diverges from the germline sequence, so it may reflect a read error. The chain recombines TRBV29-1 with TRBJ1-4; 7 bases map to TRBD1. The CDR3 contains 14 residues. The germline gives CDR1 SQVTM, CDR2 ANQGSEA. CDR3 residues: CSVGRSGGNGKLFF. Written as DNA, the CDR3 is TGCAGCGTTGGTCGTTCAGGGGGTAATGGAAAACTGTTTTTT.

This rearrangement joins TRBV6-5 to TRBJ1-2; 7 nucleotides agree with TRBD1. V dropped 6 bases and J dropped 4; count of bases not matched to a gene: 8. The V gene's germline CDR1 is MNHEY and CDR2 SVGAGI. This CDR3 is built from 14 residues. The CDR3 loop is CASRARQGTYGYTF. CDR3 sequence (DNA): TGTGCCAGCAGGGCCAGACAGGGTACCTATGGCTACACCTTC.

This clone was observed a few times. J is TRBJ2-1 and V is TRBV18; no definite D call. The CDR3 totals 11 residues. Germline V gene sequence: CDR1 KGHSH, CDR2 LQKENI. Between the trimmed V and J ends, which lost 8 bases and 6 bases, there was a span of 8 bases. The CDR3 DNA is TGTGCCAGCCTATTTGGCAATGAGCAGTTCTTC. It specifies CASLFGNEQFF.

This clone was observed once. This chain links TRBV7-9 with TRBJ2-7; maybe TRBD2 (6 bases). CDR1 is SEHNR and CDR2 is FQNEAQ in the germline V gene (reference sequence). The CDR3 runs 15 residues. V lost 5 bases and J 6 bases, leaving 20 bases between the germline ends. The CDR3 DNA sequence: TGTGCCAGCAGCCTCGGACTATCTGGACTGGCCGAGCAGTACTTC. It translates to CASSLGLSGLAEQYF.

Only one count was recorded for this clone. The chain employs TRBV25-1 and TRBJ1-1, with D tentatively TRBD1 (6 bases). Germline-derived CDR1 and CDR2 are MGHDK and SYGVNS. V shed 1 base and J shed 4 bases, with 16 bases lying between them. CDR3 length equals 16 residues. The CDR3, as DNA: TGTGCCAGCAGTGAATTTGGGTGGGGGCGTGGCACTGAAGCTTTCTTT. Protein: CASSEFGWGRGTEAFF. Combining the CDR3 with reference TRBV25-1 and TRBJ1-1 gives the whole variable domain EADIYQTPRYLVIGTGKKITLECSQTMGHDKMYWYQQDPGMELHLIHYSYGVNSTEKGDLSSESTVSRIRTEHFPLTLESARPSHTSQYLCASSEFGWGRGTEAFFGQGTRLTVV.

This clone has just one count. V is TRBV6-5 and J is TRBJ2-3; 8 bases map to TRBD2. In germline, CDR1 is MNHEY, CDR2 SVGAGI. The CDR3 covers 16 residues. J gave up 5 bases and V 2 bases, and 9 bases lay outside the gene matches. The CDR3 bases are TGTGCCAGCAGTTACGCCCTGTTTAGCGGGGAAGATACGCAGTATTTT. It is translated as CASSYALFSGEDTQYF.

The chain links TRBV6-5 to TRBJ1-2; no clear D gene. Germline CDR1 MNHEY, CDR2 SVGAGI. V lost 2 bases and J 8 bases, leaving 6 bases between the germline ends. The CDR3 is made up of 11 amino acids. The CDR3 sequence: CASSYGRGYTF. Written as DNA, the CDR3 is TGTGCCAGCAGTTACGGCAGAGGCTACACCTTC.

This CDR3 is CASSLELRRFQETQYF. The CDR3 DNA reads as TGTGCCAGCAGCTTGGAGTTGCGGAGATTCCAAGAGACCCAGTACTTC. The chain joins TRBV5-6 to TRBJ2-5; D uncertain. Trimming pared 0 bases from V and 1 base from J, leaving 13 bases between. CDR3 size: 16 residues. From germline, CDR1 is SGHDT and CDR2 YYEEEE. Together with reference TRBV5-6 and TRBJ2-5, the CDR3 gives the full variable domain: DAGVTQSPTHLIKTRGQQVTLRCSPKSGHDTVSWYQQALGQGPQFIFQYYEEEERQRGNFPDRFSGHQFPNYSSELNVNALLLGDSALYLCASSLELRRFQETQYFGPGTRLLVL.

This chain uses TRBV10-1 with TRBJ1-2; 12 bases match TRBD1. This CDR3 is 15 amino acids long. Germline V gives CDR1 WNHNN, CDR2 SYGVQD (reference sequence). The J segment lost 4 bases and the V segment lost 4 bases, leaving 4 bases of the junction unmatched. CDR3 residues: CASSAGTGGFYGYTF. CDR3 bases: TGCGCCAGCAGTGCCGGGACAGGGGGCTTCTATGGCTACACCTTC.

V gene TRBV28 combines with J gene TRBJ2-4, with D possibly TRBD1 on 6 matching bases. Germline CDR1 MDHEN, CDR2 SYDVKM. The CDR3 is made up of 14 amino acids. V lost 6 bases and J lost 10, with 19 bases in between. This CDR3 is CASSSYRVSGIQYF. The CDR3 bases are TGTGCCAGCAGCTCTTACAGGGTATCAGGGATTCAGTACTTC.

This chain connects TRBV7-2 to TRBJ1-1; 8 bases fit TRBD1. The germline V gene encodes CDR1 SGHTA and CDR2 FQGNSA. Unmatched junction bases numbered 5, after V lost 1 base and J lost 4 bases. CDR3 length: 15 amino acids. CDR3 residues: CASSLVSGGGTEAFF. For the CDR3, the DNA is TGTGCCAGCAGCTTAGTCTCAGGGGGCGGCACTGAAGCTTTCTTT. The complete variable domain, with remaining parts taken from reference TRBV7-2 and TRBJ1-1, reads GAGVSQSPSNKVTEKGKDVELRCDPISGHTALYWYRQSLGQGLEFLIYFQGNSAPDKSGLPSDRFSAERTGGSVSTLTIQRTQQEDSAVYLCASSLVSGGGTEAFFGQGTRLTVV.

The chain carries TRBV15 and TRBJ2-1; 10 bases are shared with TRBD2. This CDR3 region has 17 residues. V gave up 2 bases and J gave up 1 base; unmatched junction bases: 5. Germline V gene sequence: CDR1 LNHNV, CDR2 YYDKDF (reference sequence). The CDR3 protein is CATSRQKAGGSYNEQFF. CDR3 bases: TGTGCCACCAGCAGACAAAAAGCGGGGGGGTCCTACAATGAGCAGTTCTTC.

The chain couples TRBV7-9 to TRBJ1-1; a weak D match, TRBD1 (5 bases). V lost 5 bases and J 8 bases, leaving 12 bases between the germline ends. Germline V gene lookup returns CDR1 SEHNR and CDR2 FQNEAQ (reference sequence). The CDR3 is 12 amino acids. This CDR3 is CASSVQGTEAFF. Written as DNA, the CDR3 is TGTGCCAGCAGCGTGCAGGGTACCGAAGCTTTCTTT.

The chain employs TRBV6-4 and TRBJ2-5; the D is unclear. The CDR3 spans 14 residues. V was cut by 0 bases and J by 0 bases, with 5 bases left in between. Germline CDR1 reads MRHNA; CDR2 reads SNTAGT. CDR3 region: CASSDSTNQETQYF. CDR3 DNA: TGTGCCAGCAGTGACTCAACTAACCAAGAGACCCAGTACTTC.

The chain is built from TRBV7-8 and TRBJ1-6, with a weak D call TRBD1 (6 bases). Trimming took 5 bases from V and 9 from J, leaving 14 bases between them. Germline V gene sequence: CDR1 SGHVS, CDR2 FQNEAQ. The CDR3 length is 14 residues. The CDR3 DNA reads TGTGCCAGCAGCCGGCAGGGGAATAGTTCACCCCTCCACTTT. It specifies CASSRQGNSSPLHF.

The gene calls are TRBV5-1 and TRBJ1-5, with unresolved D. The CDR3 loop spans 14 amino acids. Germline CDR1 SGHRS, CDR2 YFSETQ. Trimming pared 4 bases from V and 4 bases from J, leaving 12 bases between. In nucleotides, the CDR3 is TGCGCCAGCAGCCCACAGAGATCTAATCAGCCCCAGCATTTT. The encoded protein is CASSPQRSNQPQHF.